The entry that follows covers one T cell receptor beta chain sequence. The antigen remains unidentified. The germline gives CDR1 LNHDA, CDR2 SQIVND (reference sequence). The CDR3 is 12 amino acids. The ends were cut back, 7 bases at V and 9 bases at J, with 10 bases in the middle. This sample is part of a study of cytomegalovirus exposure and HLA in healthy donors. The study's findings and limits: Presence/absence analyses rested on an assumption that sequencing depth was roughly uniform across donors. Links to common viral pathogens appeared, in a later analysis, for several of the most significant clusters.

PCR employed 60 Vbeta and 13 Jbeta primers. Profiled with immunoSEQ multiplex PCR; TCRdb holds only in-frame clones, not every one. The data hold about 110,000 clones, with about 76% observed a single time. The chain links TRBV19 to TRBJ1-6; D not certain. The TCR originated in a woman in her 50s in good health and CMV-seropositive. The sequencing input was PBMCs. CDR3 protein: CASTTFSSPLHF. The CDR3 region has the DNA TGTGCCAGTACCACCTTTAGTTCACCCCTCCACTTT. Complete variable domain (other parts from reference TRBV19 and TRBJ1-6): DGGITQSPKYLFRKEGQNVTLSCEQNLNHDAMYWYRQDPGQGLRLIYYSQIVNDFQKGDIAEGYSVSREKKESFPLTVTSAQKNPTAFYLCASTTFSSPLHFGNGTRLTVT.